The present entry profiles one T cell receptor (beta chain) with its context. Its matching antigen is unknown. Sequenced by immunoSEQ multiplex PCR; TCRdb stores in-frame clones only, minus some. The sample includes 1,500,000 or so clones, approximately 98.5% seen only once; the top ten take around 0.38%. This specimen belongs to a study of shared clonotypes between healthy human individuals. General study findings and limits: Relative to clonotypes present in all four donors, those not shared had lower generation probabilities. The study's rarefaction showed incomplete sorted-subset sequencing despite large depth.

V shed 0 bases and J shed 2 bases, with 11 bases lying between them. The germline gives CDR1 SGHAT, CDR2 FQNNGV. The CDR3 sequence is 15 residues long. The chain carries TRBV11-2 and TRBJ2-7; maybe TRBD1 (7 bases). Specimen: naive CD4+ T cells sorted from blood. Indicated subset: CD45RA+ positively selected. This receptor was taken from a man aged 30 to 45 in good health. Written as DNA, the CDR3 is TGTGCCAGCAGCTTAGATCCAGGGGGGCCCTACGAGCAGTACTTC. Translation gives CASSLDPGGPYEQYF.